The 8 T cell receptor beta chains listed next were all sequenced from one sample in a study of CD8 T cells in ankylosing spondylitis. Using its own MiXCR run on the 5' RACE reads, TCRdb lists one record per CDR3 protein. Of 200,000 to 300,000 distinct CDR3 sequences in the sample, roughly a quarter were seen once. The specimen sequenced was blood, either unsorted or a sorted T cell fraction (not recorded which). All receptors come from a male donor with ankylosing spondylitis or in good health (not recorded which).

This clonotype was counted only a few times. V gene TRBV12-3 or TRBV12-4 combines with J gene TRBJ2-3; no reliable D call. The CDR3 length is 12 residues. V was clipped by 10 bases and J by 2 bases, with 10 bases between them. The CDR3 sequence: CATRSVTDTQYF. In DNA, the CDR3 is TGTGCCACCCGGTCTGTCACAGATACGCAGTATTTT.

The CDR3 DNA is TGTGCCATCAGGGGGGACCTACTTTCCACAGATACGCAGTATTTT. This gives the protein CAIRGDLLSTDTQYF. The gene calls are TRBV10-3 and TRBJ2-3, with D perhaps matching TRBD1 or TRBD2 (5 bases each). This CDR3 has 15 residues. V lost 6 bases to trimming and J lost 2 bases, with 15 bases between them. The germline V gene has CDR1 ENHRY and CDR2 SYGVKD.

This clonotype was detected a few times. The V and J genes are TRBV20-1 and TRBJ1-2; D might be TRBD1 (6 bases). CDR1 and CDR2 (germline): DFQATT, SNEGSKA (reference sequence). The V gene lost 0 bases and the J gene lost 7 bases, with 15 bases spanning the gap. CDR3 length: 14 residues. CDR3 nucleotide sequence: TGCAGTGCTAGAGATCGAGGGGGTCTTGGTGGCTACACCTTC. Its protein is CSARDRGGLGGYTF.

This clonotype was detected ten times or more. The gene calls are TRBV20-1 and TRBJ1-1; tentatively, D is TRBD1 (5 bases). There are 13 residues in the CDR3. CDR1 and CDR2 (germline): DFQATT, SNEGSKA (reference sequence). V was shortened by 3 bases and J by 3 bases, with 11 bases between the two germline ends. The CDR3 protein is CSARGEVYTEAFF. Here the CDR3 DNA reads TGCAGTGCTAGGGGGGAGGTCTACACTGAAGCTTTCTTT.

The chain couples TRBV5-5 to TRBJ1-6; D may be TRBD1 (6 bases). The V gene's germline CDR1 is SGHKS and CDR2 YYEKEE (reference sequence). This CDR3 has 15 residues. Between the trimmed V and J ends, which lost 3 bases and 9 bases, there was a span of 16 bases. The chain's CDR3 is CASSSEGGKGSPLHF. The DNA for the CDR3 is TGTGCCAGCAGCTCGGAGGGGGGTAAGGGTTCACCCCTCCACTTT.

This clonotype was recorded at least ten times. This chain links TRBV7-9 with TRBJ2-3; D may be TRBD1 or TRBD2 (5 bases each). The V end was cut by 2 bases, the J end by 6 bases, with 9 bases between. Germline V CDR1 and CDR2: SEHNR, FQNEAQ (reference sequence). The CDR3 has 13 amino acids. CDR3: CASSLQEGDTQYF. As DNA, the CDR3 is TGTGCCAGCAGCTTACAAGAGGGGGATACGCAGTATTTT.

The chain combines TRBV14 with TRBJ2-1, with 9 positions matching TRBD1. Germline loops: CDR1 SGHDN, CDR2 FVKESK. V gave up 4 bases and J gave up 0 bases; unmatched junction bases: 10. The length of the CDR3 is 18 residues. CDR3 protein: CASSPRTGAGSSYNEQFF. CDR3 DNA sequence: TGTGCCAGCAGCCCAAGGACAGGGGCGGGAAGCTCCTACAATGAGCAGTTCTTC.

This clonotype was counted ten times or more. This chain links TRBV6-5 with TRBJ1-2, with a possible D match to TRBD1 (5 bases). V was clipped by 2 bases and J by 8 bases, with 15 bases between them. The CDR3 is 14 residues long. Germline V gene data show CDR1 as MNHEY and CDR2 as SVGAGI. CDR3 residues: CASSYRSGQGGYTF. Written as DNA, the CDR3 is TGTGCCAGCAGTTACCGGTCTGGACAAGGGGGCTACACCTTC.